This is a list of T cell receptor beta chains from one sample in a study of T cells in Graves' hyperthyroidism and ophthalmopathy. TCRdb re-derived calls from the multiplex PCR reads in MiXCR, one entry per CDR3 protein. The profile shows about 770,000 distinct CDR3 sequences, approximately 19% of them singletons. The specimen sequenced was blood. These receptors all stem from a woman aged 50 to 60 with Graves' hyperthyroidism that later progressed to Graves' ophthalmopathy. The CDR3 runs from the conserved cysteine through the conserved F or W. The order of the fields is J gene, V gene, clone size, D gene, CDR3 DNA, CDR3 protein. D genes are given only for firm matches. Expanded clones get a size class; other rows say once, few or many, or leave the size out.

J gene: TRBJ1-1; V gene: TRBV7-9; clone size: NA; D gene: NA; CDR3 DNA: TGTGCCAGCAGCTTAGTTTTCTTGGGCTGGAACACTGAAGCTTTCTTT; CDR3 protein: CASSLVFLGWNTEAFF
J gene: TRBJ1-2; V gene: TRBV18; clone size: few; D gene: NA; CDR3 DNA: TGTGCCAGCTCACCCTTCCCGGGGGCAAACTATGGCTACACCTTC; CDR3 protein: CASSPFPGANYGYTF
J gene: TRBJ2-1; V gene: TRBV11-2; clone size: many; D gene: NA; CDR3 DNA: TGTGCCAGCAGCTTAGTGGCGGGGTACTCCTACAATGAGCAGTTCTTC; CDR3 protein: CASSLVAGYSYNEQFF
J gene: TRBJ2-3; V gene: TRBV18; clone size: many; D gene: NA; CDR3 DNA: TGTGCCAGCTCACTCCGACAGAGTAGCACAGATACGCAGTATTTT; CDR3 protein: CASSLRQSSTDTQYF
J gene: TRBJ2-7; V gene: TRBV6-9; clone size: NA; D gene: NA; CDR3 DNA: TGTGCCAGCAGTTCACAGGGCGCGGGGGCCTACGAGCAGTACTTC; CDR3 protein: CASSSQGAGAYEQYF
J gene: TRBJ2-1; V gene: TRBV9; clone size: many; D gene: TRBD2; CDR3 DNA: TGTGCCAGCGGTCGCGGGGGGGCTTACAATGAGCAGTTCTTC; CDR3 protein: CASGRGGAYNEQFF
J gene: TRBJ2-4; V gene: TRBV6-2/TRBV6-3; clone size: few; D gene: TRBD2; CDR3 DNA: TGTGCCAGCAGTCCCGGCGGGAGGTCTACAAGGAACATTCAGTACTTC; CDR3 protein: CASSPGGRSTRNIQYF
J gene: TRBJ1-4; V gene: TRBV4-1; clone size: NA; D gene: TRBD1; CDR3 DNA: TGCGCCAGCAGCCAAGATATGACAGGGGGTGGGAAACTGTTTTTT; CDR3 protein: CASSQDMTGGGKLFF
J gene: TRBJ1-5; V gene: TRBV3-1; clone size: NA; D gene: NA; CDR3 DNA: TGTGCCAGCAGCCAAGAGAGGGGCTGGCAGCCCCAGCATTTT; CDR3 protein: CASSQERGWQPQHF
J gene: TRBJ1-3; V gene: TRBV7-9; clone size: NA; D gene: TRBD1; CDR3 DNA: TGTGCCAGCAGCTTAAAAAGGGACAGGGCCTCTGGAAACACCATATATTTT; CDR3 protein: CASSLKRDRASGNTIYF
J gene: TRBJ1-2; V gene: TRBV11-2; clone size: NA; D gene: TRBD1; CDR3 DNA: TGTGCCAGCAGCTTAGTATCGGACAGGGGCTATGGCTACACCTTC; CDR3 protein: CASSLVSDRGYGYTF
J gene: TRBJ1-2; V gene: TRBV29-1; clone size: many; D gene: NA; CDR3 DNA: TGCAGCGTTGAAAGGGCGGGCTATGGCTACACCTTC; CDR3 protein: CSVERAGYGYTF
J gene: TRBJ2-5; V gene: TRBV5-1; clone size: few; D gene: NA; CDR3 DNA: TGCGCCAGCAGCTTGGGGGCAGTGACCCAAGAGACCCAGTACTTC; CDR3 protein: CASSLGAVTQETQYF
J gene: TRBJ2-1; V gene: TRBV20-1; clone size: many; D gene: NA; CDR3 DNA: TGCAGTGTGAACCTAGCTTGGGCTAATGAGCAGTTCTTC; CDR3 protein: CSVNLAWANEQFF
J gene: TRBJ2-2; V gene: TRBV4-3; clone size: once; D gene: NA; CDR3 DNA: TGCGCCAGCAGCCAAGATGGGGCCAGAGGGCGTGGCGGGGAGCTGTTTTTT; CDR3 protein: CASSQDGARGRGGELFF
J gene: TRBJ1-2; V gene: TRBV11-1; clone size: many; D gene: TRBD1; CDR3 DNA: TGTGCCAGCAGCTTATGGAGGGGGCAAAACTATGGCTACACCTTC; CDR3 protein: CASSLWRGQNYGYTF
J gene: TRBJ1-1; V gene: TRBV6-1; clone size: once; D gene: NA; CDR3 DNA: TGTGCCAGCAGTGCACTACAGGGAGGAAAAACTGAAGCTTTCTTT; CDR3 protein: CASSALQGGKTEAFF